The 9 T cell receptor beta chains listed next were all sequenced from one sample in a study of blood T cell repertoires in COVID-19. Measured with immunoSEQ multiplex PCR; TCRdb has only the in-frame clones, and not every one. The sample carries about 75,000 clones, 87% recorded once. The material sequenced was peripheral blood. Every receptor here comes from a woman in her fifties or sixties with acute or convalescent COVID-19.

V gene TRBV28 combines with J gene TRBJ2-1; a possible D gene is TRBD2 (6 bases). Trimming pared 8 bases from V and 3 bases from J, leaving 20 bases between. This CDR3 contains 16 residues. CDR1 MDHEN and CDR2 SYDVKM come from the germline V gene. The CDR3 DNA reads as TGTGCCAGCGGGGGGTCCGGCCTAGCGTTCTACAATGAGCAGTTCTTC. Residues: CASGGSGLAFYNEQFF.

This rearrangement joins TRBV6-1 to TRBJ2-1; 8 nucleotides agree with TRBD2. The CDR3 has 16 residues. Germline V lookup: CDR1 MNHNS, CDR2 SASEGT. The J segment lost 7 bases and the V segment lost 3 bases, leaving 11 bases of the junction unmatched. CDR3 nucleotides: TGTGCCAGCAGTGACGATTTGGGACTAGAGTTTAATGAGCAGTTCTTC. Encoded protein: CASSDDLGLEFNEQFF.

The CDR3 DNA follows: TGTGCCAGCAGCTTGAAGGGCAGGGTGGGCGAGTATGAAAAACTGTTTTTT. Translating it yields CASSLKGRVGEYEKLFF. This chain links TRBV5-6 with TRBJ1-4; D possibly corresponds to TRBD1 (5 bases). Trimming shortened V by 1 base and J by 6 bases, and 19 bases separated the two germline ends. The germline V gene has CDR1 SGHDT and CDR2 YYEEEE. The CDR3 has 17 residues.

V and J are TRBV6-5 and TRBJ1-2; 9 bases agree with TRBD1. The germline gives CDR1 MNHEY, CDR2 SVGAGI. The CDR3 runs to 15 residues. J was trimmed by 6 bases and V by 0 bases; bases with no gene match: 5. The DNA of the CDR3 is TGTGCCAGCAGTTACTCCTTAAACAGGGGGCATGGCTACACCTTC. As protein: CASSYSLNRGHGYTF.

The chain combines TRBV9 with TRBJ2-3, with a possible D match to TRBD1 (5 bases). V dropped 2 bases and J dropped 2 bases, with 12 bases sitting between them. Germline V gene lookup returns CDR1 SGDLS and CDR2 YYNGEE. The CDR3 covers 15 residues. CDR3 amino acids: CASSVQGSLTDTQYF. The CDR3 nucleotides read TGTGCCAGCAGCGTCCAGGGATCCCTCACAGATACGCAGTATTTT.

CDR3 in amino acids: CASSRNPGQGDRYTF. The CDR3 region has the DNA TGCGCCAGCAGCCGAAATCCGGGACAGGGGGACCGCTACACCTTC. The V and J genes are TRBV5-1 and TRBJ1-2, with 11 bases aligning to TRBD1. The CDR3 is 15 amino acids. V was pared by 4 bases and J by 9 bases, with 11 bases of the junction left unmatched. CDR1 SGHRS and CDR2 YFSETQ come from the germline V gene.

The CDR3 DNA sequence: TGTGCCAGCAGTCGCTCCGGGACAGGGACCCCACCTGGGGCCAACGTCCTGACTTTC. Its protein product is CASSRSGTGTPPGANVLTF. This chain uses TRBV6-2 or TRBV6-3 with TRBJ2-6; TRBD1 matches 9 bases. Germline CDR1 and CDR2: MNHEY and SVGEGT. With V trimmed by 5 bases and J by 2 bases, 13 bases remained unmatched. The CDR3 totals 19 residues.

V and J are TRBV12-3 or TRBV12-4 and TRBJ2-7; D is unresolved. The length of the CDR3 is 13 residues. Trimming shortened V by 3 bases and J by 6 bases, and 12 bases separated the two germline ends. The CDR3 protein is CASSFSGSGEQYF. The CDR3 region has the DNA TGTGCCAGCAGTTTTTCCGGGTCGGGCGAGCAGTACTTC.

V usage is TRBV14 and J usage is TRBJ2-1; D unclear. The CDR3 runs 13 residues. CDR1 and CDR2 from the germline V gene are SGHDN and FVKESK. V was clipped by 1 base and J by 8 bases, with 9 bases between them. CDR3 sequence reads: CASSQAVGDEQFF. The CDR3 DNA reads TGTGCCAGCAGCCAAGCGGTCGGAGATGAGCAGTTCTTC. Together with reference TRBV14 and TRBJ2-1, the CDR3 gives the full variable domain: EAGVTQFPSHSVIEKGQTVTLRCDPISGHDNLYWYRRVMGKEIKFLLHFVKESKQDESGMPNNRFLAERTGGTYSTLKVQPAELEDSGVYFCASSQAVGDEQFFGPGTRLTVL.